This TCR beta chain originates from a study of shared clonotypes between healthy human individuals. Study findings and constraints: Rarefaction showed sorted-subset sequencing was incomplete despite large depth.

This clone was seen a few times. Its specificity is unknown. The donors, healthy adults who were HIV-negative, had experienced no recent acute infections or vaccinations. Sorted subsets were amplified in replicate PCRs using 200 to 250 ng DNA, 32,000 or so T cell genomes. Sequenced by immunoSEQ multiplex PCR; TCRdb stores in-frame clones only, minus some. Among around 1,000,000 clones listed, approximately 80% were seen once. The CDR3 runs to 15 residues. Trimming stripped 2 bases from V and 5 bases from J, with 10 bases between. Germline assignment: CDR1 SNHLY and CDR2 FYNNEI. This sequence was found in a man between 18 and 29 years old in good health. Some clones in this sample may be carry-over from other donors' samples. The chain couples TRBV2 to TRBJ1-6; D uncertain. Source material: memory CD4+ T cells from PBMCs. The subset denotes: CD45RA-negative fraction. In DNA, the CDR3 is TGTGCCAGCAGTGAATTGAGTACAGATAATTCACCCCTCCACTTT. Translation: CASSELSTDNSPLHF. Variable domain in full (rest from reference TRBV2 and TRBJ1-6): EPEVTQTPSHQVTQMGQEVILRCVPISNHLYFYWYRQILGQKVEFLVSFYNNEISEKSEIFDDQFSVERPDGSNFTLKIRSTKLEDSAMYFCASSELSTDNSPLHFGNGTRLTVT.